A selection of T cell receptor beta chains follows, all from one sample in a study of Graves' ophthalmopathy and Graves' hyperthyroidism. TCRdb itself ran the multiplex PCR reads through MiXCR, one entry per CDR3 protein. The data contain 360,000 or so distinct CDR3 sequences, about 18% of them singletons. The sequenced sample consisted of peripheral blood. These receptors were obtained from a young woman with Graves' ophthalmopathy. Both conserved end residues are part of each CDR3. A D gene is named only where the DNA matches it firmly. Size values are once, few and many counts, or a class for expanded clones, and some rows have none.

clone size,J gene,D gene,V gene,CDR3 DNA,CDR3 protein
many,TRBJ2-7,TRBD2,TRBV7-9,TGTGCCAGCAGCTTAGCGGCGGCGGGGGGCTACGAGCAGTACTTC,CASSLAAAGGYEQYF
many,TRBJ1-5,-,TRBV6-2/TRBV6-3,TGTGCCAGCAGTTATTATCCGACAGGACTTACCAATCAGCCCCAGCATTTT,CASSYYPTGLTNQPQHF
many,TRBJ2-7,TRBD2,TRBV28,TGTGCCAGCAGCCCTAGCGGGGGGGCCGCCTACGAGCAGTACTTC,CASSPSGGAAYEQYF
-,TRBJ1-2,TRBD1,TRBV28,TGTGCCAGCAGTCCATACCCTGACAGGGGTAACTATGGCTACACCTTC,CASSPYPDRGNYGYTF
many,TRBJ2-7,-,TRBV29-1,TGCAGCGTTGCCCAGGGTTTCGGCGAGCAGTACTTC,CSVAQGFGEQYF
many,TRBJ1-2,TRBD1,TRBV6-5,TGTGCCAGCAGTTACTCCAGGACAGGTCGATATGGCTACACCTTC,CASSYSRTGRYGYTF
many,TRBJ1-2,TRBD1,TRBV24-1,TGTGCCACCAGTGACGTCGGGACAGGGAACTATGGCTACACCTTC,CATSDVGTGNYGYTF
many,TRBJ2-5,-,TRBV13,TGTGCCACCCGGGGACCCAATGGGGAGACCCAGTACTTC,CATRGPNGETQYF
-,TRBJ1-5,TRBD1,TRBV28,TGTGCCAGCAGACAAACCGGGACAGGGTTTCTTGGCAATCAGCCCCAGCATTTT,CASRQTGTGFLGNQPQHF
many,TRBJ2-7,-,TRBV6-5,TGTGCCAGCAGTTACAGAGAGGGGTCCTACGAGCAGTACTTC,CASSYREGSYEQYF
many,TRBJ1-1,-,TRBV2,TGTGCCAGCACCGGACAGCCGACGTTGGACACTGAAGCTTTCTTT,CASTGQPTLDTEAFF
many,TRBJ1-6,-,TRBV25-1,TGTGCCAGCCAAGCGGGGGGCCTCTCTAATTCACCCCTCCACTTT,CASQAGGLSNSPLHF
many,TRBJ1-1,TRBD1,TRBV6-2/TRBV6-3,TGTGCCAGCAGTTACTCCTCTCCCTCGGGACAGCCGAACACTGAAGCTTTCTTT,CASSYSSPSGQPNTEAFF
many,TRBJ1-1,-,TRBV6-2/TRBV6-3,TGTGCCAGCAGTTACGAGCACACTGAAGCTTTCTTT,CASSYEHTEAFF
many,TRBJ2-5,TRBD2,TRBV7-2,TGTGCCAGCAGCTTCCCTAGCGGGGGGGCAGGGGAGACCCAGTACTTC,CASSFPSGGAGETQYF
many,TRBJ2-5,-,TRBV18,TGTGCCAGCTCACCAATACTGCAAGAGACCCAGTACTTC,CASSPILQETQYF
many,TRBJ1-1,-,TRBV30,TGTGCCTGGAGGAAGGGATTGCGGGGCACTGAAGCTTTCTTT,CAWRKGLRGTEAFF
many,TRBJ2-7,TRBD2,TRBV7-6,TGTGCCAGCAGCGCTACGACGAGCGGGGGAGGCGAGCAGTACTTC,CASSATTSGGGEQYF
many,TRBJ2-7,TRBD2,TRBV7-8,TGTGCCAGCAGCCCTCCGGGGGGATGGTGGTACTTC,CASSPPGGWWYF
once,TRBJ2-7,-,TRBV6-1,TGTGCCAGCAGCCGACGGAGCGGGCGGGACGAGCAGTACTTC,CASSRRSGRDEQYF
many,TRBJ2-7,TRBD1,TRBV6-2/TRBV6-3,TGTGCCAGCAGAGTGAGGGACAGGGGTACAGCGGAGCAGTACTTC,CASRVRDRGTAEQYF
many,TRBJ2-2,-,TRBV20-1,TGCAGTGCTAGAGTGCTAGGACCTACAGGCGGGGAGCTGTTTTTT,CSARVLGPTGGELFF
many,TRBJ2-7,-,TRBV29-1,TGCAGCGCCTCACGAGATCCTGCCTACGAGCAGTACTTC,CSASRDPAYEQYF
many,TRBJ1-3,-,TRBV5-1,TGCGCCAGCAGCTCGGGCGGGACAACCCCATCTGGAAACACCATATATTTT,CASSSGGTTPSGNTIYF
many,TRBJ2-1,-,TRBV11-1,TGTGCCAGCAGCTCGGACAGCAATGAGCAGTTCTTC,CASSSDSNEQFF
many,TRBJ2-5,TRBD1,TRBV2,TGTGCCAGCAGTGGGTGGACAGGACAAGAGACCCAGTACTTC,CASSGWTGQETQYF
many,TRBJ1-5,TRBD1,TRBV12-3/TRBV12-4,TGTGCCAGCAGTTTTATGGACAGGGGGAAGGGTCAGCCCCAGCATTTT,CASSFMDRGKGQPQHF
many,TRBJ2-5,TRBD2,TRBV28,TGTGCCAGCAGTCCCGACCGGACAGGGGTGATAGCGGGAGGGGAAGAGACCCAGTACTTC,CASSPDRTGVIAGGEETQYF
many,TRBJ1-5,-,TRBV6-2/TRBV6-3,TGTGCCAACAGTTACCACCCTAGGGTCTTCAATCAGCCCCAGCATTTT,CANSYHPRVFNQPQHF
many,TRBJ1-1,-,TRBV18,TGTGCCAGCTCACCGGTTGAGGGGCAGGGCCTTGAAGCTTTCTTT,CASSPVEGQGLEAFF
-,TRBJ1-2,-,TRBV29-1,TGCAGCGTTACAGCCCCGGGACGGAACTATGGCTACACCTTC,CSVTAPGRNYGYTF
many,TRBJ1-6,-,TRBV19,TGTGCCAGTAGGGTTCTAATCCGGGACGGTAATTCACCCCTCCACTTT,CASRVLIRDGNSPLHF
many,TRBJ2-7,-,TRBV6-2/TRBV6-3,TGTGCCAGCAGTTACTCGATAGTGACAGGCCTCTCCTACGAGCAGTACTTC,CASSYSIVTGLSYEQYF
many,TRBJ2-2,-,TRBV14,TGTGCCAGCAGCCAAGAGTTTAGTCCGAACACCGGGGAGCTGTTTTTT,CASSQEFSPNTGELFF
many,TRBJ2-7,TRBD1,TRBV6-5,TGTGCCAGCAGTCACCGGGACAGGCAGTACTTC,CASSHRDRQYF
few,TRBJ1-3,TRBD1,TRBV19,TGTGCCAGTAGACCCGGGGACAGCTCTGGAAACACCATATATTTT,CASRPGDSSGNTIYF
many,TRBJ2-7,TRBD1,TRBV6-2/TRBV6-3,TGTGCCAGCAGTTACTCGCTGAATGACAGGGGGCCGAGGCACGAGCAGTACTTC,CASSYSLNDRGPRHEQYF
many,TRBJ2-5,-,TRBV29-1,TGCAGCGTCCGAAAGTGGGGGCAAGAGACCCAGTACTTC,CSVRKWGQETQYF
few,TRBJ2-5,TRBD1,TRBV28,TGTGCCAGCAGTTCCGGGGGACAGGGTGGAGAGACCCAGTACTTC,CASSSGGQGGETQYF
-,TRBJ1-5,-,TRBV28,TGTGCCAGCACCGCCTCAGGTAACAGGTTCAATCAGCCCCAGCATTTT,CASTASGNRFNQPQHF
many,TRBJ2-3,-,TRBV9,TGTGCCAGCAGCGGGGACCTAGGAGATACGCAGTATTTT,CASSGDLGDTQYF
many,TRBJ2-7,TRBD1,TRBV20-1,TGCAGTGCTAGAGCGGGGGACAGGGAGCCGTTAATCTACGAGCAGTACTTC,CSARAGDREPLIYEQYF
many,TRBJ1-5,-,TRBV30,TGTGCCTGGAGTGAGAGGCGGCAGGGCAGCAATCAGCCCCAGCATTTT,CAWSERRQGSNQPQHF
-,TRBJ2-7,TRBD1,TRBV6-5,TGTGCCAGCAGTTCGGGACAGGGGAGCCACGAGCAGTACTTC,CASSSGQGSHEQYF
-,TRBJ1-3,-,TRBV9,TGTGCCAGCAGCGGCTCCCTTACGACGGGTGTCGGAAACACCATATATTTT,CASSGSLTTGVGNTIYF
many,TRBJ1-3,TRBD1,TRBV11-2,TGTGCCAGCAGCTTAGGGGGGACAGGCCTCTCTGGAAACACCATATATTTT,CASSLGGTGLSGNTIYF
many,TRBJ2-7,-,TRBV6-2/TRBV6-3,TGTGCCAGCAGTTCCCGTCCCTACGAGCAGTACTTC,CASSSRPYEQYF
many,TRBJ2-7,TRBD1,TRBV15,TGTGCCACCAGCAGTCCGGGACAGGGGGCGAAAGAGCAGTACTTC,CATSSPGQGAKEQYF
many,TRBJ1-5,-,TRBV7-6,TGTGCCAGCAGCCTCAGGCCCACGTCAGGTCCGTTTGATCAGCCCCAGCATTTT,CASSLRPTSGPFDQPQHF
many,TRBJ2-2,TRBD2,TRBV10-3,TGTGCCATCAGTCTGGGGCTAGCGGGAGTTACCACCGGGGAGCTGTTTTTT,CAISLGLAGVTTGELFF
many,TRBJ2-2,TRBD2,TRBV6-2/TRBV6-3,TGTGCCAGCAGAAAAAGGTTGCTAGCGGGAACCACCGGGGAGCTGTTTTTT,CASRKRLLAGTTGELFF
-,TRBJ2-2,TRBD1,TRBV24-1,TGTGCCACCAGTGATAGCCAGGGGGCCGCCGGGGAGCTGTTTTTT,CATSDSQGAAGELFF
many,TRBJ2-7,-,TRBV28,TGTGCCAGCAGCTGGGACGGAAGCTCCTACGAGCAGTACTTC,CASSWDGSSYEQYF